The following is a T cell receptor (beta chain) sequence with its context. Its antigen is unidentified. The data stem from a study of a mutant IDH1 vaccine in newly diagnosed glioma. Study-wide background: With temozolomide cycles, or 4-6 weeks after radiotherapy alone, vaccination was started. Every participant had undergone radiotherapy, temozolomide, or both before, and most underwent both.

Measured with immunoSEQ multiplex PCR; TCRdb has only the in-frame clones, and not every one. The data hold approximately 32,000 clones, with roughly 56% observed a single time. Points from the study as a whole: Among top peripheral T cell clonotypes, changes seemed unrelated to pseudoprogression.

CDR3 length: 15 amino acids. V was trimmed by 5 bases and J by 4 bases, leaving 17 bases between them. Germline CDR1 reads SEHNR; CDR2 reads FQNEAQ (reference sequence). Time point reported: week 5, during vaccination. Topical imiquimod was applied with each vaccine dose, which held 300 ug of mutant IDH1 20-mer peptide. The origin of this receptor is a woman aged 18-35 years with glioma. The sample was PBMCs, taken from a glioma patient whose treatment included an IDH1 peptide vaccine. The rearrangement links TRBV7-9 to TRBJ1-1; possibly TRBD1 for D (5 bases). CDR3 DNA sequence: TGTGCCAGCAGCCCAGCAGACAGCATGGGCACTGAAGCTTTCTTT. This codes for CASSPADSMGTEAFF.